A selection of T cell receptor beta chains follows, all from one sample in a study of cytomegalovirus exposure and HLA in healthy donors. Assay used: immunoSEQ multiplex PCR; TCRdb lists only in-frame clones, some missing. Of 100,000 to 150,000 clones listed, 83% are singletons. Sequenced: PBMCs. Every receptor here comes from a woman aged 40 to 50 in good health and CMV-seropositive. The CDR3 runs from the conserved cysteine through the conserved F or W. The D gene is left open where the match is weak. Expanded clones are given a class, and other clones once, few, many or no size at all.

V gene	clone size	J gene	D gene	CDR3 DNA	CDR3 protein
TRBV7-9	-	TRBJ2-3	-	TGTGCCAGCAGCTTATCGTTAGGAGGAGATACGCAGTATTTT	CASSLSLGGDTQYF
TRBV7-2	-	TRBJ2-1	-	TGTGCCAGCAGCTTAGAGCGGCAAACCTACAATGAGCAGTTCTTC	CASSLERQTYNEQFF
TRBV6-1	once	TRBJ1-1	-	TGTGCCAGCAGTGGCGCGTTGAACACTGAAGCTTTCTTT	CASSGALNTEAFF
TRBV2	few	TRBJ1-2	TRBD1	TGTGCCTGCGGACAGGGGGGCTATGGCTACACCTTC	CACGQGGYGYTF
TRBV15	-	TRBJ2-1	-	TGTGCCACCAGCAGAGATCTCAGGATGAATGAGCAGTTCTTC	CATSRDLRMNEQFF
TRBV11-3	-	TRBJ2-3	TRBD2	TGTGCCAGCAGCTTAGAGGGAGGGAGCACAGATACGCAGTATTTT	CASSLEGGSTDTQYF
TRBV15	-	TRBJ2-5	TRBD1	TGTGCCACCAGCAAAAGAACGGACAGGGAATGGGATATGATACGAGAGACCCAGTACTTC	CATSKRTDREWDMIRETQYF
TRBV5-1	-	TRBJ1-1	-	TGCGCCAGCAGCTCCAGCGTGAACACTGAAGCTTTCTTT	CASSSSVNTEAFF
TRBV5-1	-	TRBJ2-5	TRBD2	TGCGCCAGCAGCTACCTTCCGGTAGCGGGAGGACAAGAGACCCAGTACTTC	CASSYLPVAGGQETQYF
TRBV18	-	TRBJ2-7	TRBD2	TGTGCCAGCTCACCACAGATGGCTCTAGCGGATCCCTACGAGCAGTACTTC	CASSPQMALADPYEQYF
TRBV7-8	-	TRBJ1-2	-	TGTGCCAGCAGCTTGTCCAGGGACATTAAAGGCTACACCTTC	CASSLSRDIKGYTF
TRBV10-2	few	TRBJ2-2	TRBD2	TGCGCCAACAAACCAGCGGGAGGGACCGGGGAGCTGTTTTTT	CANKPAGGTGELFF
TRBV28	-	TRBJ1-2	TRBD1	TGTGCCAGCAGTCTAACAGGGGGGTATGGCTACACCTTC	CASSLTGGYGYTF
TRBV7-2	-	TRBJ1-1	-	TGTGCCAGCAGCGAGGTGGGGGCGTGGAGCACTGAAGCTTTCTTT	CASSEVGAWSTEAFF
TRBV27	-	TRBJ1-5	-	TGTGCCAGCAGTAAGGACATATTCCAGCCCCAGCATTTT	CASSKDIFQPQHF
TRBV10-2	-	TRBJ2-2	-	TGCGCCAGCAGTGAGACAAGTCCGCCGAACACCGGGGAGCTGTTTTTT	CASSETSPPNTGELFF
TRBV5-6	-	TRBJ1-2	-	TGTGCCAGCAGCTCCCGACATACCGGAAGCCGCGGCTACACCTTC	CASSSRHTGSRGYTF
TRBV5-1	-	TRBJ1-2	-	TGCGCCAGCAGCCAAGAACCGACAGGCCACTATGGCTACACCTTC	CASSQEPTGHYGYTF
TRBV9	-	TRBJ1-1	-	TGTGCCAGCAGCGTAGCTTTGACGGGAAACACTGAAGCTTTCTTT	CASSVALTGNTEAFF
TRBV6-1	once	TRBJ2-7	TRBD2	TGTGCCAGCAGTGCGGGAGCGGGAGGGCCCCACGAGCAGTACTTC	CASSAGAGGPHEQYF